The 27 T cell receptor beta chains reported below all come from one sample, sequenced in a study of cytomegalovirus exposure and HLA in healthy donors. The PCR contained 60 Vbeta and 13 Jbeta primers. Here immunoSEQ multiplex PCR was the method, and the copy in TCRdb shows in-frame clones only, minus some. Among roughly 100,000 clones listed, more than 70% were seen once. The sequencing input was PBMCs. The receptors were sampled from a male donor in good health and CMV-seropositive.

The J gene is TRBJ2-1, the V gene TRBV7-2; 9 bases are shared with TRBD1. The germline V gene encodes CDR1 SGHTA and CDR2 FQGNSA. After removal of 6 bases from V and 7 bases from J, the junction contained 4 bases not matched to a gene. The CDR3 runs 13 residues. CDR3 DNA: TGTGCCAGCAGGGACAGGGGAGCAAATGAGCAGTTCTTC. Protein product: CASRDRGANEQFF.

V gene TRBV28 combines with J gene TRBJ2-7; possibly TRBD2 for D (6 bases). Germline lookup yields CDR1 MDHEN and CDR2 SYDVKM. The V and J ends lost 6 bases and 2 bases respectively, with 8 bases between them. This CDR3 comprises 12 residues. The CDR3 loop is CASRTRTYEQYF. For the CDR3, the DNA is TGTGCCAGCAGGACTAGAACCTACGAGCAGTACTTC.

This clone was detected once. The chain recombines TRBV7-2 with TRBJ2-5; 10 nucleotides align to TRBD2. The tail of the sequence fits TRBJ2-7 better, so the J call may be wrong. This CDR3 comprises 15 residues. CDR1 SGHTA and CDR2 FQGNSA come from the germline V gene. CDR3 amino acids: CASSPRTSGTYEQYF. The CDR3 nucleotides are TGTGCCAGCAGCCCGAGGACTAGCGGAACCTACGAGCAGTACTTC.

V gene TRBV6-1 combines with J gene TRBJ2-3, with a possible D match to TRBD1 (6 bases). Germline assignment: CDR1 MNHNS and CDR2 SASEGT. Trimming cost V 6 bases and J 2 bases, with 15 bases left between them. The CDR3 runs to 15 residues. CDR3: CASRKTGTNTDTQYF. Written as DNA, the CDR3 is TGTGCCAGCAGAAAGACAGGTACCAACACAGATACGCAGTATTTT.

J is TRBJ2-5 and V is TRBV7-9; 9 bases agree with TRBD2. Per the germline V gene, CDR1 is SEHNR and CDR2 is FQNEAQ (reference sequence). Trimming at V came to 2 bases and at J to 1 base, leaving 8 bases not matched to a gene. This CDR3 has 17 amino acids. The CDR3 DNA reads TGTGCCAGCAGCTTACGACGAGCGGGAGGCCTCCAAGAGACCCAGTACTTC. Translation: CASSLRRAGGLQETQYF.

The chain links TRBV5-1 to TRBJ2-2; a possible D gene is TRBD2 (5 bases). Trimming removed 0 bases from V and 6 bases from J, with 12 bases in between. This CDR3 region has 15 residues. CDR1 is SGHRS, CDR2 YFSETQ, per germline. The chain's CDR3 is CASSLDVGRAGELFF. For the CDR3, the DNA is TGCGCCAGCAGCTTGGACGTAGGGCGGGCCGGGGAGCTGTTTTTT.

The sample holds a few counts of this clone. This chain uses TRBV5-4 with TRBJ2-2, with TRBD2 identical over 13 bases. V dropped 4 bases and J dropped 5; count of bases not matched to a gene: 2. The CDR3 is made up of 15 amino acids. Per the germline V gene, CDR1 is SGHNT and CDR2 is YYREEE (reference sequence). DNA of the CDR3: TGTGCCAGCAGCGGGGGACTAGCGGGAACCGGGGAGCTGTTTTTT. Translating it yields CASSGGLAGTGELFF.

This clone was observed a few times. The rearrangement uses TRBV28 and TRBJ1-2, with 8 bases that match TRBD1. CDR3 length: 16 amino acids. With 4 bases clipped from V and 4 bases from J, the junction kept 11 bases outside the gene matches. Germline V gives CDR1 MDHEN, CDR2 SYDVKM. This CDR3 is CASSWTETGASYGYTF. CDR3 coding DNA: TGTGCCAGCAGTTGGACCGAGACAGGGGCTTCCTATGGCTACACCTTC.

Regarding this clone: Other nucleotide sequences from this sample produce the same CDR3. J is TRBJ2-7 and V is TRBV5-1; D is undetermined. This CDR3 contains 11 residues. The germline V and J ends were trimmed by 3 bases and 2 bases, with 3 bases remaining between them. Germline CDR1 is SGHRS and CDR2 is YFSETQ. The CDR3 DNA follows: TGCGCCAGCAGCTCAACCTACGAGCAGTACTTC. It is translated as CASSSTYEQYF.

This clone was observed a single time. The chain links TRBV11-3 to TRBJ1-6; unclear D gene. The germline V gene encodes CDR1 SGHNT and CDR2 YENEEA. The CDR3 runs to 15 residues. V was cut by 6 bases and J by 9 bases, with 18 bases left in between. Here the CDR3 DNA reads TGTGCCAGCAGGCTAAGGTCGGGATATGGTTCACCCCTCCACTTT. It encodes CASRLRSGYGSPLHF.

V usage is TRBV6-5 and J usage is TRBJ2-7, with D possibly matching TRBD1 (6 bases). Trimming cost V 2 bases and J 3 bases, with 11 bases left between them. This CDR3 contains 14 residues. CDR1 and CDR2 from the germline V gene are MNHEY and SVGAGI. CDR3 sequence: CASSYRQALYEQYF. CDR3 DNA sequence: TGTGCCAGCAGTTACCGACAGGCTCTCTACGAGCAGTACTTC.

Here the CDR3 DNA reads TGTGCCAGCAGCTCCGGGACAGGGAGCTACGAGCAGTACTTC. This translates into CASSSGTGSYEQYF. V is TRBV5-5 and J is TRBJ2-7; TRBD1 agrees at 9 bases. Trimming took 3 bases from V and 3 from J; bases not matched to a gene: 4. This CDR3 has 14 amino acids. Germline V gene sequence: CDR1 SGHKS, CDR2 YYEKEE (reference sequence).

This clone was counted a single time. The J gene is TRBJ2-5, the V gene TRBV10-2, with a weak D call TRBD1 (5 bases). Germline V gives CDR1 WSHSY, CDR2 SAAADI. CDR3 length: 15 amino acids. V was cut by 6 bases and J by 0 bases, with 14 bases left in between. As DNA, the CDR3 is TGCGCCAGCAGCGTGAAGGGGTCGGACCAAGAGACCCAGTACTTC. Amino acid sequence: CASSVKGSDQETQYF.

The rearrangement joins TRBV2 to TRBJ2-5; 12 nucleotides line up with TRBD2. With V trimmed by 7 bases and J by 14 bases, 14 bases remained unmatched. The CDR3 extends over 14 amino acids. Germline CDR1 SNHLY, CDR2 FYNNEI. CDR3 protein: CASIPTSGRGTEYF. CDR3 in DNA: TGTGCCAGCATCCCGACTAGCGGGAGAGGAACGGAATACTTC.

The chain links TRBV28 to TRBJ1-1; D is ambiguous. The germline V gene has CDR1 MDHEN and CDR2 SYDVKM. V lost 4 bases and J 0 bases, leaving 6 bases between the germline ends. The CDR3 runs to 13 residues. CDR3 sequence: CASSSSLNTEAFF. The CDR3 bases are TGTGCCAGCAGTTCTTCCTTGAACACTGAAGCTTTCTTT.

About this clone itself: At one boundary the junction diverges from the germline segment, which might be a read error. Distinct nucleotide sequences in the sample also encode this CDR3. The rearrangement uses TRBV5-6 and TRBJ1-4, with 9 bases aligning to TRBD1. The CDR3 contains 15 residues. CDR1 and CDR2 from the germline V gene are SGHDT and YYEEEE. Written as DNA, the CDR3 is TGTGCCAGCAGCTTACCGGGACAGGGTAATGAAAAGCTGTTTTTT. Translation gives CASSLPGQGNEKLFF. Based on the CDR3 plus reference TRBV5-6 and TRBJ1-4, the full variable domain is DAGVTQSPTHLIKTRGQQVTLRCSPKSGHDTVSWYQQALGQGPQFIFQYYEEEERQRGNFPDRFSGHQFPNYSSELNVNALLLGDSALYLCASSLPGQGNEKLFFGSGTQLSVL.

The chain recombines TRBV5-5 with TRBJ2-3; 8 bases match TRBD2. Per the germline V gene, CDR1 is SGHKS and CDR2 is YYEKEE (reference sequence). This CDR3 is 15 amino acids long. Trimming took 8 bases from V and 2 from J; bases not matched to a gene: 10. CDR3 nucleotide sequence: TGTGCCAGTAAACCGGGACTAGGGTCCACAGATACGCAGTATTTT. It translates to CASKPGLGSTDTQYF.

This sequence joins TRBV2 and TRBJ2-5; D might be TRBD1 (7 bases). The better agreement between TRBJ2-7 and the DNA end casts doubt on the J call. This CDR3 is built from 15 residues. Germline loops: CDR1 SNHLY, CDR2 FYNNEI. CDR3 residues: CASSGGGGAPYEQYF. The CDR3 region has the DNA TGTGCCAGCAGCGGAGGGGGCGGGGCTCCCTACGAGCAGTACTTC.

This clone was detected only a few times. The V gene is TRBV19, the J gene TRBJ1-1; D not certain. Trimming removed 5 bases from V and 4 bases from J, with 11 bases in between. Germline V gene lookup returns CDR1 LNHDA and CDR2 SQIVND (reference sequence). The CDR3 runs 13 residues. CDR3 bases: TGTGCCAGTAGTCCCCGTGAGTCCACTGAAGCTTTCTTT. Translation gives CASSPRESTEAFF.

The chain combines TRBV4-2 with TRBJ2-6, with D possibly matching TRBD2 (5 bases). There are 19 residues in the CDR3. In germline, CDR1 is LGHNA, CDR2 YNFKEQ. Trimming took off 0 bases at V and 0 bases at J, with 15 bases between the two ends. CDR3 loop: CASSQDLASFTSGANVLTF. The CDR3 DNA follows: TGTGCCAGCAGCCAAGATTTGGCTAGCTTCACCTCTGGGGCCAACGTCCTGACTTTC.

This sequence joins TRBV7-3 and TRBJ2-1, with D possibly matching TRBD1 (5 bases). CDR3 length: 14 residues. Germline CDR1 and CDR2: SGHTA and FQGTGA. Between the trimmed V and J ends, which lost 5 bases and 4 bases, there was a span of 12 bases. This CDR3 is CASSPRGTYNEQFF. In DNA, the CDR3 is TGTGCCAGCAGCCCAAGGGGCACGTACAATGAGCAGTTCTTC.

V and J are TRBV30 and TRBJ1-2, with unresolved D. The CDR3 runs to 16 residues. The germline V gene has CDR1 GTSNPN and CDR2 SVGIG (reference sequence). V was clipped by 0 bases and J by 2 bases, with 16 bases between them. CDR3 residues: CAWSVRSGAWNYGYTF. Written as DNA, the CDR3 is TGTGCCTGGAGTGTACGGTCAGGCGCTTGGAACTATGGCTACACCTTC.

CDR3 amino acids: CSAALEDTQYF. CDR3 sequence (DNA): TGCAGTGCCGCACTAGAAGATACGCAGTATTTT. The chain is built from TRBV20-1 and TRBJ2-3, with D possibly matching TRBD2 (5 bases). The CDR3 sequence is 11 residues long. Deletions cut 6 bases from V and 5 bases from J, with 9 bases between. Germline loops: CDR1 DFQATT, CDR2 SNEGSKA (reference sequence).

Only a few counts were recorded for this clone. V usage is TRBV4-3 and J usage is TRBJ1-1; D unresolved. In germline, CDR1 is LGHNA, CDR2 YSLEER. This CDR3 comprises 16 residues. V was pared by 0 bases and J by 2 bases, with 13 bases between. For the CDR3, the DNA is TGCGCCAGCAGCCAAGATCCGGGAGCAATTAACACTGAAGCTTTCTTT. It yields the protein CASSQDPGAINTEAFF.

The chain links TRBV19 to TRBJ2-6; D ambiguous. The CDR3 totals 13 residues. In germline, CDR1 is LNHDA, CDR2 SQIVND (reference sequence). The V and J ends lost 7 bases and 4 bases respectively, with 8 bases between them. The CDR3 loop is CASTVPGANVLTF. Here the CDR3 DNA reads TGTGCCAGTACGGTCCCAGGGGCCAACGTCCTGACTTTC.

The V gene is TRBV29-1, the J gene TRBJ2-5, with D perhaps TRBD2 (8 bases). V dropped 3 bases and J dropped 5 bases, with 13 bases sitting between them. CDR3 length equals 13 residues. CDR1 SQVTM and CDR2 ANQGSEA come from the germline V gene. Written as DNA, the CDR3 is TGCAGCGTTGATACGGGAGGGGGCGAGACCCAGTACTTC. Translated: CSVDTGGGETQYF.

This clone was seen just once. V usage is TRBV6-4 and J usage is TRBJ2-3, with a weak D call TRBD1 (5 bases). The CDR3 totals 13 residues. Trimming shortened V by 3 bases and J by 3 bases, and 7 bases separated the two germline ends. Germline CDR1 MRHNA, CDR2 SNTAGT. CDR3 nucleotides: TGTGCCAGCAGTGAGCCAGGGACAGATACGCAGTATTTT. This sequence encodes CASSEPGTDTQYF.